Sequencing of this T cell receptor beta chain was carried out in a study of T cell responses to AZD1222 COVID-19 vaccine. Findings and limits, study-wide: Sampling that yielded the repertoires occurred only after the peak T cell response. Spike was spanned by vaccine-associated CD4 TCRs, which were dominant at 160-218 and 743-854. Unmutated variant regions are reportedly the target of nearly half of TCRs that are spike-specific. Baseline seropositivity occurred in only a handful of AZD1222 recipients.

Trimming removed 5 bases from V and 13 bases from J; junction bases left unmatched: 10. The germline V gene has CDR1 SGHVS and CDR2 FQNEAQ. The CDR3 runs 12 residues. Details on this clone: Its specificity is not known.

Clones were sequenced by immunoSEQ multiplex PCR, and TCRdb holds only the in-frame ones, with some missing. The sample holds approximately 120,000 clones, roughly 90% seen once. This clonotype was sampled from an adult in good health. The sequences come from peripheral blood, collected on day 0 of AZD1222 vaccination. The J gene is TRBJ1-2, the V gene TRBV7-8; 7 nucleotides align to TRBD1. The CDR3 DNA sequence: TGTGCCAGCAGCCAAGGGGGCAGGGAATGCACCTTC. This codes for CASSQGGRECTF.